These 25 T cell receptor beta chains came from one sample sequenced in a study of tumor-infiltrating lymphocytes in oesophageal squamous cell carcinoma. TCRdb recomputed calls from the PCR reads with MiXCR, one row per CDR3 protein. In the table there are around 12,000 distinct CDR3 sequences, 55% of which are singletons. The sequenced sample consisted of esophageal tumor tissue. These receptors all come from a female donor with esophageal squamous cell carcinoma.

CDR3 nucleotides: TGTGCCAGCAGCTTAAGGCAGGGGAAACGAGAGACCCAGTACTTC. Residues: CASSLRQGKRETQYF. The chain employs TRBV7-2 and TRBJ2-5, with D possibly TRBD1 on 6 matching bases. Germline lookup yields CDR1 SGHTA and CDR2 FQGNSA. Trimming shortened V by 2 bases and J by 4 bases, and 14 bases separated the two germline ends. This CDR3 is 15 amino acids long.

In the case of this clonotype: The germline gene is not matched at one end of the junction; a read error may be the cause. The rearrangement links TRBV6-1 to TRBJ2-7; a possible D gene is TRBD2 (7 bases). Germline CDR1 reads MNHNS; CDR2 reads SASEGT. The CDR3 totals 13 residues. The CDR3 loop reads CASEGGLGGYTFF. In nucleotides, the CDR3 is TGTGCCAGCGAGGGGGGGTTGGGTGGCTACACCTTCTTC.

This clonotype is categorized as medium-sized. CDR3 nucleotide sequence: TGTGCCAGCAGTGCACAGGGGGGACAAGAGACCCAGTACTTC. Translated: CASSAQGGQETQYF. The gene calls are TRBV27 and TRBJ2-5; 8 bases match TRBD1. After removal of 5 bases from V and 2 bases from J, the junction contained 4 bases not matched to a gene. The CDR3 is made up of 14 amino acids. In germline, CDR1 is MNHEY, CDR2 SMNVEV (reference sequence).

CDR3 sequence (DNA): TGTGCCAGCAGCCCGGAGGCCGGGCCTGAGACCCAGTACTTC. Amino acid sequence: CASSPEAGPETQYF. This sequence joins TRBV7-8 and TRBJ2-1, with D possibly being TRBD2 (5 bases). The DNA end is a closer match to TRBJ2-5, so the J assignment may be wrong. The CDR3 contains 14 residues. The germline CDR1 and CDR2 sequences are SGHVS and FQNEAQ.

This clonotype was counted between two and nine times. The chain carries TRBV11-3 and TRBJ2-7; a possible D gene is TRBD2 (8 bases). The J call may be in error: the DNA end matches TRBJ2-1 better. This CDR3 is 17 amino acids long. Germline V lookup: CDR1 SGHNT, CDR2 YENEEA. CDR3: CASSLERGLAGYNEQFF. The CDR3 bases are TGTGCCAGCAGCTTAGAGAGGGGGCTAGCGGGCTACAATGAGCAGTTCTTC.

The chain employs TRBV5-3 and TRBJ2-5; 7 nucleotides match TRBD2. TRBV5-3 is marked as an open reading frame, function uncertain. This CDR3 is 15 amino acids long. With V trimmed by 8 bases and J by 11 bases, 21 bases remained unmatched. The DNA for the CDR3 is TGTGCCAGCAGCCCCATTGGGCGGGAGAGGGATGAGCAGTACTTC. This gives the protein CASSPIGRERDEQYF.

CDR3 residues: CASSPTSGANEQFF. The CDR3 DNA follows: TGTGCCAGCAGCCCGACTAGCGGGGCCAATGAGCAGTTCTTC. The chain uses TRBV7-3 and TRBJ2-4; the match to TRBD2 covers 11 bases. The closer fit of TRBJ2-1 to the DNA end suggests the J call may be wrong. Germline V CDR1 and CDR2: SGHTA, FQGTGA. CDR3 length equals 14 residues.

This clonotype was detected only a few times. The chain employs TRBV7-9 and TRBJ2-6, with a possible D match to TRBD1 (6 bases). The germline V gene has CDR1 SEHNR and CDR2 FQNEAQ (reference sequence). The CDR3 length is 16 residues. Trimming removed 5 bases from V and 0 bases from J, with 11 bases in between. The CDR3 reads CASSTPRGSGANVLTF. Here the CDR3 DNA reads TGTGCCAGCAGCACCCCCAGGGGCTCTGGGGCCAACGTCCTGACTTTC.

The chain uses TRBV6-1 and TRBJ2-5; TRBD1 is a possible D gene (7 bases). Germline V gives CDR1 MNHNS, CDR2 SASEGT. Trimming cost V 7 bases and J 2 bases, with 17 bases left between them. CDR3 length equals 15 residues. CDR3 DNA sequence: TGTGCCAGCAAGGAGGGGGCGAGCGAACAAGAGACCCAGTACTTC. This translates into CASKEGASEQETQYF.

The DNA for the CDR3 is TGCGCCAGCAGCTTAGGACAGAGCAATGAGCAGTTCTTC. Amino acids: CASSLGQSNEQFF. The rearrangement joins TRBV5-1 to TRBJ1-1; a weak D match, TRBD1 (6 bases). Matching the DNA end better, TRBJ2-1 makes the J call doubtful. The CDR3 spans 13 residues. Per the germline V gene, CDR1 is SGHRS and CDR2 is YFSETQ.

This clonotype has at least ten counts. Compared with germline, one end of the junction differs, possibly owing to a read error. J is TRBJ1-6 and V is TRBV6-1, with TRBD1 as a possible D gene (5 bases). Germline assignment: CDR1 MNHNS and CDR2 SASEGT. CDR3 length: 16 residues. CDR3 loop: CASRAPGDPYNSPLHF. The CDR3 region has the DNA TGTGCCAGCAGGGCCCCCGGGGACCCCTATAATTCACCCCTCCACTTC.

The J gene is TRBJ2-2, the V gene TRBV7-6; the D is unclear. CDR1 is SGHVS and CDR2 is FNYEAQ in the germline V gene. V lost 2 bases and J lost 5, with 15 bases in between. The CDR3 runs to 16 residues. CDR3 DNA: TGTGCCAGCAGCTTAAGGGCGAGAGGAACGACCGGGGAGCTGTTTTTT. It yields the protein CASSLRARGTTGELFF. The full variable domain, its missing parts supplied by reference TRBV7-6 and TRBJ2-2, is GAGVSQSPRYKVTKRGQDVALRCDPISGHVSLYWYRQALGQGPEFLTYFNYEAQQDKSGLPNDRFSAERPEGSISTLTIQRTEQRDSAMYRCASSLRARGTTGELFFGEGSRLTVL.

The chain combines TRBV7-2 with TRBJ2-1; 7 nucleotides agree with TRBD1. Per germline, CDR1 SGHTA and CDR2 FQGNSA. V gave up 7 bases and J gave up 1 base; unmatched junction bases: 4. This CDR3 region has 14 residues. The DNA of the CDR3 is TGTGCCAGCACCCCGGGACAGTCCTACAATGAGCAGTTCTTC. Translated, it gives CASTPGQSYNEQFF.

CDR3 protein: CASSLASGRAVTEQFF. The CDR3 region has the DNA TGTGCCAGCAGCTTAGCGAGCGGGAGGGCCGTGACTGAGCAGTTCTTC. This chain uses TRBV7-6 with TRBJ2-5; 10 bases line up with TRBD2. The J call is doubtful: the DNA matches TRBJ2-1 better. The CDR3 length is 16 residues. CDR1 and CDR2 (germline): SGHVS, FNYEAQ.

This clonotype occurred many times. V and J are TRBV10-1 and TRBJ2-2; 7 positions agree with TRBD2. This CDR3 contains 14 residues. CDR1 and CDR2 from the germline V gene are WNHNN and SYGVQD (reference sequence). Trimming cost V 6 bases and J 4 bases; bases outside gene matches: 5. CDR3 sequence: CASSFGGGTGELFF. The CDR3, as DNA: TGCGCCAGCAGCTTCGGCGGGGGCACCGGGGAGCTGTTTTTT.

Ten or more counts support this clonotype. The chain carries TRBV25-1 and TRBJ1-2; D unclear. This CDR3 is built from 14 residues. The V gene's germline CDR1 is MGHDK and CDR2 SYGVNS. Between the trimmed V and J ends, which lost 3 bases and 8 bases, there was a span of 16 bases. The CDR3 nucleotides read TGTGCCAGCAGTGATACAGATCCTACGAGAGGCTACACCTTC. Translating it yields CASSDTDPTRGYTF.

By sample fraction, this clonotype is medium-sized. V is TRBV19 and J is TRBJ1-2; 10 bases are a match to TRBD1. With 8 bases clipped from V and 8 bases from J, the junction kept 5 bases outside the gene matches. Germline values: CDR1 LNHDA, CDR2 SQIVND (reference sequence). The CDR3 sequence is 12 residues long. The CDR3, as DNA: TGTGCCAGTTCGACAGGGGGCAGGGGCTACACCTTC. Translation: CASSTGGRGYTF.

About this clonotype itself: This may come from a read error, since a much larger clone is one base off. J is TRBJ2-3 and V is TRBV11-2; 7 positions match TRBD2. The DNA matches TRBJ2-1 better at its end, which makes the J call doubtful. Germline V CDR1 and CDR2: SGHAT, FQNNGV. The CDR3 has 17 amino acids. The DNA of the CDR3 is TGTGCCAGCAGCTTAGGAAATAGCGGGCTTGGTTCAGAGACCCAGTTCTTC. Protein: CASSLGNSGLGSETQFF.

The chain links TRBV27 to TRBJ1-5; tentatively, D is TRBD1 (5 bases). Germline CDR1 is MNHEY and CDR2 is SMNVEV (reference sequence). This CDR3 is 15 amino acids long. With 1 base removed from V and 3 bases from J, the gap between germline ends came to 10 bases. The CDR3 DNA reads TGTGCCAGCAGTTTATTCCAGGGTTCCAATCAGCCCCAGCATTTT. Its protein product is CASSLFQGSNQPQHF.

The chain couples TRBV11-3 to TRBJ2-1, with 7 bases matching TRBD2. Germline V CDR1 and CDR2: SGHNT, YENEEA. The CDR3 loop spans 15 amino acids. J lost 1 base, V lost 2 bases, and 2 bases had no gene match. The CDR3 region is CASSLQGGSYNEQFF. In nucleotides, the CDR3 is TGTGCCAGCAGCTTACAGGGAGGGTCCTACAATGAGCAGTTCTTC. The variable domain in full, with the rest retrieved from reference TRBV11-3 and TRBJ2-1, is EAGVVQSPRYKIIEKKQPVAFWCNPISGHNTLYWYLQNLGQGPELLIRYENEEAVDDSQLPKDRFSAERLKGVDSTLKIQPAELGDSAVYLCASSLQGGSYNEQFFGPGTRLTVL.

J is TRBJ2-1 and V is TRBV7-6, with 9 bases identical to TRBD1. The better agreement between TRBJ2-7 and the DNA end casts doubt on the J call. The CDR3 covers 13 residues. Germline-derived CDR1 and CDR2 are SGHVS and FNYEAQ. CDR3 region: CASCWDRVDEQYF. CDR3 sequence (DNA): TGTGCCAGCTGCTGGGACAGGGTGGACGAGCAGTACTTC.

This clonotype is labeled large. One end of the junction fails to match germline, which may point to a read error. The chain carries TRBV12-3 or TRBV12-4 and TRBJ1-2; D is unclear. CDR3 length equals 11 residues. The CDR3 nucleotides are TGTGCCAGCAGTCGTCCGCCGGAATTCTTCTTC. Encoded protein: CASSRPPEFFF.

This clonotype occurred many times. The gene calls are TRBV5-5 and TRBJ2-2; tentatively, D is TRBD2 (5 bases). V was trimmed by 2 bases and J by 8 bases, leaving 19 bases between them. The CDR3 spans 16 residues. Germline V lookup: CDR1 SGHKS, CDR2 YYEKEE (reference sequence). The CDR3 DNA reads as TGTGCCAGCAGCTTCCCGGGATCCCATAAATTGGGGGAGCTGTTTTTT. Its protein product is CASSFPGSHKLGELFF.

CDR3 region: CSAGSSSYEQYF. CDR3 DNA: TGCAGTGCGGGGTCAAGCTCCTACGAGCAGTACTTC. This chain joins TRBV20-1 and TRBJ2-7, with no clear D. Between the trimmed V and J ends, which lost 6 bases and 0 bases, there was a span of 9 bases. CDR1 DFQATT and CDR2 SNEGSKA come from the germline V gene (reference sequence). This CDR3 has 12 residues.

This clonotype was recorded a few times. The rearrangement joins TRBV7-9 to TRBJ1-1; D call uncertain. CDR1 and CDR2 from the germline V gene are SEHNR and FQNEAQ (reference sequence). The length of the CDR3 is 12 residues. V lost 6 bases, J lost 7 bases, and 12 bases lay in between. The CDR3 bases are TGTGCCAGCAGTCAGGACGGTTATGAAGCTTTCTTT. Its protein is CASSQDGYEAFF.